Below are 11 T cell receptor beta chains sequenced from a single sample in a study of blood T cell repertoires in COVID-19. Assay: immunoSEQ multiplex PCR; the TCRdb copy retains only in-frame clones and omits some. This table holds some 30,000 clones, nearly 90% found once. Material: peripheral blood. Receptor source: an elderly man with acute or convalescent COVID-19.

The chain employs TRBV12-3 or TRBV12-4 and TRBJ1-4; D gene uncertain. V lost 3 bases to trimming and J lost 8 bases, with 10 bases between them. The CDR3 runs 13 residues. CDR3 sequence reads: CASSFGRGEKLFF. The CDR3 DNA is TGTGCCAGCAGTTTCGGACGAGGGGAAAAACTGTTTTTT.

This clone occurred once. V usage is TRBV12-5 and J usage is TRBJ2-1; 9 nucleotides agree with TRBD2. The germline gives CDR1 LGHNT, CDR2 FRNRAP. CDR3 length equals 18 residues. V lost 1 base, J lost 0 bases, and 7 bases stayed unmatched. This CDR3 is CASGLETSGWGSYNEQFF. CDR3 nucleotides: TGTGCTAGTGGTTTGGAGACTAGCGGTTGGGGCTCCTACAATGAGCAGTTCTTC.

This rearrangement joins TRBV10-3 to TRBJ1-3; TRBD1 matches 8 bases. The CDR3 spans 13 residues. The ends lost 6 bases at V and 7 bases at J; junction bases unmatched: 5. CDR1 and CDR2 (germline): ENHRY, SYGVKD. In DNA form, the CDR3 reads TGTGCCATCAGGTGGACAGGGCGGAACACCATATATTTT. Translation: CAIRWTGRNTIYF.

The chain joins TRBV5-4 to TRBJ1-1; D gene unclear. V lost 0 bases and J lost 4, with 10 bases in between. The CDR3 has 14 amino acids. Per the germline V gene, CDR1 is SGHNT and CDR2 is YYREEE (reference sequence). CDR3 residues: CASSLGEEGTEAFF. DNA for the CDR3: TGTGCCAGCAGCTTGGGGGAGGAGGGCACTGAAGCTTTCTTT.

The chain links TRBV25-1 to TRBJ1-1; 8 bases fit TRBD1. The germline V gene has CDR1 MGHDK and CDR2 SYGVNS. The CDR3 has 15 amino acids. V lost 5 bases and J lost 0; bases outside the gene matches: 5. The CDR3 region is CASSSPDRVNTEAFF. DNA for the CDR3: TGTGCCAGCAGTTCACCGGACAGGGTGAACACTGAAGCTTTCTTT. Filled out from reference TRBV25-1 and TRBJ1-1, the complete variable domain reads EADIYQTPRYLVIGTGKKITLECSQTMGHDKMYWYQQDPGMELHLIHYSYGVNSTEKGDLSSESTVSRIRTEHFPLTLESARPSHTSQYLCASSSPDRVNTEAFFGQGTRLTVV.

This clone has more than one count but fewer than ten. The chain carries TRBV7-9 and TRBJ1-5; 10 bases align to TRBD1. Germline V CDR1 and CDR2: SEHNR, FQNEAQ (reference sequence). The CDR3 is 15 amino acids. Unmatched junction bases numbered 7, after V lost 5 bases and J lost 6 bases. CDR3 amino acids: CASSPGQGVGQPQHF. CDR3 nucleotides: TGTGCCAGCAGCCCAGGACAGGGGGTAGGTCAGCCCCAGCATTTT.

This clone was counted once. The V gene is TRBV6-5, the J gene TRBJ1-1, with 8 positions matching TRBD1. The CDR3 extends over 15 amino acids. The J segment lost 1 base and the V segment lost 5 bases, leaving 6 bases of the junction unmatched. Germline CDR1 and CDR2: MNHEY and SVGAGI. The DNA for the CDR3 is TGTGCCAGCAGTCCCACAACAGGGGGGAACACTGAAGCTTTCTTT. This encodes CASSPTTGGNTEAFF.

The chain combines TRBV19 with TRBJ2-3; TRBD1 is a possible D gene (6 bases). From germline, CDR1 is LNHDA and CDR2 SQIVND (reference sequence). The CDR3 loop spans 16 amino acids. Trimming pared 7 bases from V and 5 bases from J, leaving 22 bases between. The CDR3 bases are TGTGCCAGTAATCAGTATGGGACATCGGTGGGAGATACGCAGTATTTT. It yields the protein CASNQYGTSVGDTQYF.

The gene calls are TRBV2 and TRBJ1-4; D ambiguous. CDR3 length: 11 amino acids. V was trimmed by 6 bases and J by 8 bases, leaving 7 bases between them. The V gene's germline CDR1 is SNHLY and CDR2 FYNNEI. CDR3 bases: TGTGCCAGCAGGATGGAGGAAAAACTGTTTTTT. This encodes CASRMEEKLFF. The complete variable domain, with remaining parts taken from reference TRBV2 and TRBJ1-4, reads EPEVTQTPSHQVTQMGQEVILRCVPISNHLYFYWYRQILGQKVEFLVSFYNNEISEKSEIFDDQFSVERPDGSNFTLKIRSTKLEDSAMYFCASRMEEKLFFGSGTQLSVL.

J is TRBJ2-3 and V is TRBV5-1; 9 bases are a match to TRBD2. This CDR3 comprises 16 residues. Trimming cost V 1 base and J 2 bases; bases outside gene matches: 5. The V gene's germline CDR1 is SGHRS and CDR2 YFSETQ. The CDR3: CASSLIAGVLTDTQYF. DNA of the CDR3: TGCGCCAGCAGCTTGATAGCGGGGGTACTCACAGATACGCAGTATTTT. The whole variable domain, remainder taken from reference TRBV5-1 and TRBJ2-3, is KAGVTQTPRYLIKTRGQQVTLSCSPISGHRSVSWYQQTPGQGLQFLFEYFSETQRNKGNFPGRFSGRQFSNSRSEMNVSTLELGDSALYLCASSLIAGVLTDTQYFGPGTRLTVL.

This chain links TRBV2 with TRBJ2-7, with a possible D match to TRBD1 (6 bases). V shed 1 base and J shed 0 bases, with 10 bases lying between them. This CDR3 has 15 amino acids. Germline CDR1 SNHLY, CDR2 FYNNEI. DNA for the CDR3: TGTGCCAGCAGTGAAGGTTGGGACAACTCCTACGAGCAGTACTTC. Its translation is CASSEGWDNSYEQYF.